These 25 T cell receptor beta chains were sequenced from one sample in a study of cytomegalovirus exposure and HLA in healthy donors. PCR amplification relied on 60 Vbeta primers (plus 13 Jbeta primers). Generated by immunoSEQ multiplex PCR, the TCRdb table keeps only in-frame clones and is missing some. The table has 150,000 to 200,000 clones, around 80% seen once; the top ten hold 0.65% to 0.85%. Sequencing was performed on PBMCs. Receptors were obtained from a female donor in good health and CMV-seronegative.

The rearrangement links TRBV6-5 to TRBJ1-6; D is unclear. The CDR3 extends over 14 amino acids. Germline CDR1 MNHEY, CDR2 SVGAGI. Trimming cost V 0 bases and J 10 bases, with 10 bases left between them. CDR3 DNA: TGTGCCAGCAGTTACTCAAGTGAGGGATCACCCCTCCACTTT. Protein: CASSYSSEGSPLHF.

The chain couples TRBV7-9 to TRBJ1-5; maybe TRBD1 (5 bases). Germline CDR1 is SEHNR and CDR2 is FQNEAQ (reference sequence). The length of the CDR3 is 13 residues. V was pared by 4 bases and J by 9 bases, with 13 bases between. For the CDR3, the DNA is TGTGCCAGCAGCTCCTCAGACAGACGGCCCCAGCATTTT. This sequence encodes CASSSSDRRPQHF.

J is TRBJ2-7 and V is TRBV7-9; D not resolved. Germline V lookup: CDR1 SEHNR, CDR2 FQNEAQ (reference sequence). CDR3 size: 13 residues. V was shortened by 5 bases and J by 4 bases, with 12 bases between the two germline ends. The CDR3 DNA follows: TGTGCCAGCAGCACAGAACCCCTTTACGAGCAGTACTTC. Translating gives CASSTEPLYEQYF.

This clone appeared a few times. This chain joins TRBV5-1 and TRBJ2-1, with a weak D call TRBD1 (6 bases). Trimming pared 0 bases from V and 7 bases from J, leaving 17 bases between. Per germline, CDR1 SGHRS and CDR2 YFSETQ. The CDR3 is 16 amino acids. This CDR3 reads CASSLEMGARGNEQFF. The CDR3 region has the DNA TGCGCCAGCAGCTTGGAGATGGGGGCTAGGGGGAATGAGCAGTTCTTC.

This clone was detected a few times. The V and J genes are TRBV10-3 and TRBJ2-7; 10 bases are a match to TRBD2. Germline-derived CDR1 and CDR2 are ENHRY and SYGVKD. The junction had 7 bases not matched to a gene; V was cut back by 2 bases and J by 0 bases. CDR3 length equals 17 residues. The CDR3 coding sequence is TGTGCCATCAGTGAGGCTCTTAGCGGGAGGAGCTCCTACGAGCAGTACTTC. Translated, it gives CAISEALSGRSSYEQYF.

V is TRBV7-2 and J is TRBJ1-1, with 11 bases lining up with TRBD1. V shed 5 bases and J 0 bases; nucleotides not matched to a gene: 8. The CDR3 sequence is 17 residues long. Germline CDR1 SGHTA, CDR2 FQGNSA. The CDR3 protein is CASSRPGQGGMNTEAFF. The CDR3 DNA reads TGTGCCAGCAGCCGTCCGGGACAGGGGGGCATGAACACTGAAGCTTTCTTT.

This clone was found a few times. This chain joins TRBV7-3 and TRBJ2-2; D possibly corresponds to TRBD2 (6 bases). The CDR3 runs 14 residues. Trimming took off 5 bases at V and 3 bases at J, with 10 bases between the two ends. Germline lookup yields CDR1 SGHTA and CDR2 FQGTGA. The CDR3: CASSPIADTGELFF. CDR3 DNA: TGTGCCAGCAGCCCGATAGCGGACACCGGGGAGCTGTTTTTT. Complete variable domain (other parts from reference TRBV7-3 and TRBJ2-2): GAGVSQTPSNKVTEKGKYVELRCDPISGHTALYWYRQSLGQGPEFLIYFQGTGAADDSGLPNDRFFAVRPEGSVSTLKIQRTERGDSAVYLCASSPIADTGELFFGEGSRLTVL.

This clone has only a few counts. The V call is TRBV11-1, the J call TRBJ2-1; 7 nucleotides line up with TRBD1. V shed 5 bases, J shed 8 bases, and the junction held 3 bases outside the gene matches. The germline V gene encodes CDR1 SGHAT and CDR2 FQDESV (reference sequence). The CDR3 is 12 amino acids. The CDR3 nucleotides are TGTGCCAGCAGCCCCGGGACAGATGAGCAGTTCTTC. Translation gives CASSPGTDEQFF.

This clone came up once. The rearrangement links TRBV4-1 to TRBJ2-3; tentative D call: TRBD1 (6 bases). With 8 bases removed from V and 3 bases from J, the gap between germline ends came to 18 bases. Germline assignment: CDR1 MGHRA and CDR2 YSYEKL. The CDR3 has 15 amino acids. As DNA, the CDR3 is TGCGCCAGCCGGGATTGGGGGCGCGGGACAGATACGCAGTATTTT. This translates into CASRDWGRGTDTQYF.

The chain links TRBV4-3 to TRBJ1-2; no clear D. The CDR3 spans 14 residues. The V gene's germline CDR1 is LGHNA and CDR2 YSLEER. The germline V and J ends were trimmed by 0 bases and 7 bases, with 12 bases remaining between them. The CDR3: CASSQERGSLGYTF. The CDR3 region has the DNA TGCGCCAGCAGCCAAGAGCGAGGGTCCCTTGGCTACACCTTC.

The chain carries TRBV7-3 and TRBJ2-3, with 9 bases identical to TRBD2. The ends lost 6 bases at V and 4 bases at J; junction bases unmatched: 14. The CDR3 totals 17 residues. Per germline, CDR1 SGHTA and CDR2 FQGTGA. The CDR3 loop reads CASSPLRLAGDPDTQYF. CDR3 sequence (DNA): TGTGCCAGCAGTCCTCTCAGGTTAGCGGGGGACCCAGATACGCAGTATTTT.

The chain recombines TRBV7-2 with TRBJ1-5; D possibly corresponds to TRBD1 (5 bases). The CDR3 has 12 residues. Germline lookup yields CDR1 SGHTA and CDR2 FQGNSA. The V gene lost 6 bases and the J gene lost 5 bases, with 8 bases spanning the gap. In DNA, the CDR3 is TGTGCCAGCAGAACAGGAGATCAGCCCCAGCATTTT. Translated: CASRTGDQPQHF.

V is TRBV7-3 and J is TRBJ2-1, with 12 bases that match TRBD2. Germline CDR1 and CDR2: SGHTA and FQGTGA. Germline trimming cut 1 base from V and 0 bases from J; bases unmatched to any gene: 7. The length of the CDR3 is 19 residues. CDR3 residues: CASSLNRLAGGSSYNEQFF. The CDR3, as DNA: TGTGCCAGCAGCTTAAATCGCCTAGCGGGGGGGAGCTCCTACAATGAGCAGTTCTTC.

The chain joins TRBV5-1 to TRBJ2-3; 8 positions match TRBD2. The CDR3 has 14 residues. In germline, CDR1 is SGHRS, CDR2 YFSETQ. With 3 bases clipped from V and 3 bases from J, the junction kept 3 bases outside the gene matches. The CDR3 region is CASSSAGVTDTQYF. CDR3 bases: TGCGCCAGCAGCTCAGCGGGGGTGACAGATACGCAGTATTTT.

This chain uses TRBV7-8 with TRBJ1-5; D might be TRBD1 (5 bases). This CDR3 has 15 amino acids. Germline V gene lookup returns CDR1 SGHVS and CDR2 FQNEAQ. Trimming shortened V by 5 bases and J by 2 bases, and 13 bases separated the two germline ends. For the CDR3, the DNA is TGTGCCAGCAGCCCCTCGCGGGGGGGCAATCAGCCCCAGCATTTT. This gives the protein CASSPSRGGNQPQHF.

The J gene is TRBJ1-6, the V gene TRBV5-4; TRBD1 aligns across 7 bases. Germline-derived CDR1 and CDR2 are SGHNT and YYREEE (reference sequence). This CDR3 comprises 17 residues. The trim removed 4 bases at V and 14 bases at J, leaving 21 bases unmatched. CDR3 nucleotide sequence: TGTGCCAGCAGCCCGAGGCCTCCGGGACAGCGTTTGCCGTCCCTCCACTTT. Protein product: CASSPRPPGQRLPSLHF.

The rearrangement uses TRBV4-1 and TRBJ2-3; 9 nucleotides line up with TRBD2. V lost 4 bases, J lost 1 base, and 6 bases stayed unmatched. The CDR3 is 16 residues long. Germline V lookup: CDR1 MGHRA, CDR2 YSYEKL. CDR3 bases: TGCGCCAGCAGCCGGACACGGACTAGCGGCACAGATACGCAGTATTTT. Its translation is CASSRTRTSGTDTQYF.

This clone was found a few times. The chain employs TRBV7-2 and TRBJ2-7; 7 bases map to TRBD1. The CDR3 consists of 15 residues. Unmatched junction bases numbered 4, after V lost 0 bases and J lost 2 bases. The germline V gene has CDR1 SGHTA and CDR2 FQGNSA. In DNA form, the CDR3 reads TGTGCCAGCAGCTTAGCACAGGGGAACCCCTACGAGCAGTACTTC. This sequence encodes CASSLAQGNPYEQYF.

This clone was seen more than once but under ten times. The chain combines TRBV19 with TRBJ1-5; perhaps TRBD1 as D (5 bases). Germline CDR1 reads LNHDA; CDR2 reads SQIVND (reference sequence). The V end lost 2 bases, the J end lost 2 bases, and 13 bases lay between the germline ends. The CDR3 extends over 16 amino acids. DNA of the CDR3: TGTGCCAGTAGTATACCGCGGGGCAGGGGCAATCAGCCCCAGCATTTT. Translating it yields CASSIPRGRGNQPQHF. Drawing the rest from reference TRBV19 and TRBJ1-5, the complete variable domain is DGGITQSPKYLFRKEGQNVTLSCEQNLNHDAMYWYRQDPGQGLRLIYYSQIVNDFQKGDIAEGYSVSREKKESFPLTVTSAQKNPTAFYLCASSIPRGRGNQPQHFGDGTRLSIL.

The CDR3 sequence: CASSLVLAFEQYF. The CDR3 DNA reads TGTGCCAGCAGTTTGGTTTTAGCCTTCGAGCAGTACTTC. V and J are TRBV28 and TRBJ2-7; D is unclear. The CDR3 length is 13 residues. Trimming pared 3 bases from V and 6 bases from J, leaving 12 bases between. CDR1 is MDHEN, CDR2 SYDVKM, per germline.

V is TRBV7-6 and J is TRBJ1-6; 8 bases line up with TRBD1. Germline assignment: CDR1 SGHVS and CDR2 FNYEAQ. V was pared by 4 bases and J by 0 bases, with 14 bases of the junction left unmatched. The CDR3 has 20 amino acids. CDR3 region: CASSSRSLDRASSYNSPLHF. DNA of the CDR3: TGTGCCAGCAGCTCACGAAGTTTGGACAGGGCCAGCTCCTATAATTCACCCCTCCACTTT.

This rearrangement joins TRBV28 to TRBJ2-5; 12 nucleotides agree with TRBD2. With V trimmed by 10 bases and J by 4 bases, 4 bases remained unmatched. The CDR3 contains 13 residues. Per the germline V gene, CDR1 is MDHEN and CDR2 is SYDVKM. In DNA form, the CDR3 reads TGTGCCACCCGACTAGCGGGAGTAGAGACCCAGTACTTC. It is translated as CATRLAGVETQYF.

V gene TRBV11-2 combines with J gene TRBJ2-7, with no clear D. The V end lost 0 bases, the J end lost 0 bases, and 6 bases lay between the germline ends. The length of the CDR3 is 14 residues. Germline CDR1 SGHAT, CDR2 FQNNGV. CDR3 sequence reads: CASSLDPISYEQYF. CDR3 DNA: TGTGCCAGCAGCTTAGATCCCATCTCCTACGAGCAGTACTTC. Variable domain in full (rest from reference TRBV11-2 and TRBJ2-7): EAGVAQSPRYKIIEKRQSVAFWCNPISGHATLYWYQQILGQGPKLLIQFQNNGVVDDSQLPKDRFSAERLKGVDSTLKIQPAKLEDSAVYLCASSLDPISYEQYFGPGTRLTVT.

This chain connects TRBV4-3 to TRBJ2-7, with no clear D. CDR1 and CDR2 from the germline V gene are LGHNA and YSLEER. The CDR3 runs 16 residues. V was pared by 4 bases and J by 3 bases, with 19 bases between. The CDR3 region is CASSRSYGEIFYEQYF. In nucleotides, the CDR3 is TGCGCCAGCAGCCGCAGTTATGGAGAAATCTTCTACGAGCAGTACTTC.

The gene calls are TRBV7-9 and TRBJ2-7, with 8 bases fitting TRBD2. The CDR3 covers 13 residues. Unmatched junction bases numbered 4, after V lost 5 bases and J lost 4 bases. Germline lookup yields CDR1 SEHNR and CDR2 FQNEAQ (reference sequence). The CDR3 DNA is TGTGCCAGCAGCAGCGGGAGAACGTACGAGCAGTACTTC. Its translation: CASSSGRTYEQYF.